This T cell receptor (beta chain) was captured by sequencing in a study of blood T cell repertoires in COVID-19 (dated by TCRdb to between 2020 and 2021). For the study in its entirety: Samples from collaborators originated in the United States, Italy and Spain and spanned both the acute and convalescent phases of COVID-19. The prospective study material was composed of cDNA or gDNA derived from T cells, B-cell-depleted T cells, or PBMCs. Deeply sampled blood TCRbeta repertoires from subjects exposed to, actively infected with, or recovered from COVID-19 were included in the dataset. The repertoires were released in a freely available public database intended as a resource for research on the immune response to SARS-CoV-2. The samples were drawn from the first 160 participants of the ongoing ImmuneRACE study and from under 1,500 subjects provided by 6 global collaborators. A de-identified subject ID, COVID-19 status, age in years and sex were almost always included in the sample metadata. Where available, HLA class I and class II types were obtained from metadata supplied by the sample provider rather than from assay-based typing.

Here is what the overall study found, with its caveats: Clinical and demographic metadata were provided uncurated, with the amount varying by source and participant.

In the case of this clone: Its specific antigen is unknown. Qualities for individual bases were not recorded, and no much larger clone is one base off.

TCRbeta CDR3 regions were amplified from genomic DNA using the immunoSEQ Assay, a bias-controlled multiplex PCR. The original methods were these. Within the assay, amplification of reference gene primers was used to estimate how many nucleated cells each sample contained. To quantify the absolute abundance of each unique TCRbeta CDR3 rearrangement, sequence reads were collapsed and filtered. Productive Simpson clonality was computed per sample as the square root of Simpson's diversity index over productive rearrangements. Drawn from immuneACCESS, this table holds only the in-frame rearrangements with V and J called that TCRdb kept. Clones are partly lost; checked studies trace under half to an unresolved V gene and leave the rest unexplained. The V and J calls and clone size come from that table; D and trimming were worked out from the DNA. A total of roughly 220,000 clones appear in this sample, around 87% of them only once. Of the sample, over 2.5% is held by the ten largest clones.

The collaborating institutions used their own protocols to collect whole blood in K2EDTA tubes. For TCRbeta analysis, collaborators shipped samples in one of three forms: frozen whole blood, isolated PBMCs, or DNA extracted from either of those sample types. This TCR derives from a man between 60 and 75 years old with acute or convalescent COVID-19. Sample: peripheral blood.

This receptor carries the CDR3 CASSIRVGTGDYGYTF. The base sequence is TGTGCCAGTAGTATCCGGGTGGGGACAGGGGACTATGGCTACACCTTC. This chain joins TRBV19 to TRBJ1-2, and 10 junctional nucleotides match TRBD1. Sequences LNHDA (CDR1) and SQIVND (CDR2) are obtained from the germline V gene (reference sequence). Here V drops 3 bases and J drops 3 bases, and the junction holds 7 bases not matched to any gene. CDR3 length: 16 amino acids, cysteine to phenylalanine. Here the CDR3 DNA is all that survives: 48 bases in frame from base 1.